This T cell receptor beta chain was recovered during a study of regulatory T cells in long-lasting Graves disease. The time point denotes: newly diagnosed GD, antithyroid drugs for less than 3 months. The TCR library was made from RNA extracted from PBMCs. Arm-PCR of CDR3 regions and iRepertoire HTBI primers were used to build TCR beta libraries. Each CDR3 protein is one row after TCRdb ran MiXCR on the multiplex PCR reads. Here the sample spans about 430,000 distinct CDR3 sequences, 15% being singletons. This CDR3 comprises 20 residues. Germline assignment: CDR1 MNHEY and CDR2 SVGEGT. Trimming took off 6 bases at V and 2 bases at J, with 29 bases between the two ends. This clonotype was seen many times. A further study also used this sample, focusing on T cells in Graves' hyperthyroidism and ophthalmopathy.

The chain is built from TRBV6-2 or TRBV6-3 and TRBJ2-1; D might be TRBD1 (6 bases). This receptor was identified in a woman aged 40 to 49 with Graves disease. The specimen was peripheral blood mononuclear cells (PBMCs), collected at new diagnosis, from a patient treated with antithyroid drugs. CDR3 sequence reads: CASRFFGGFASVLTYNEQFF. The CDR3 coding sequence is TGTGCCAGCAGATTCTTTGGGGGCTTTGCGTCGGTCCTGACCTACAATGAGCAGTTCTTC.